This T cell receptor beta chain was observed in a study of T-cell reconstitution after alpha-beta-depleted transplantation in children. During its preparation, the TCRbeta library received unique molecular identifiers. TCRdb reprocessed the PCR reads via MiXCR and lists one record per CDR3 protein. Of 440,000 or so distinct CDR3 sequences in the sample, roughly 43% were seen once. A word on this clonotype: Its cognate antigen is unknown.

Study results and limitations: TCRbeta diversity was high at day 60 in some patients (a result of surviving recipient T cells and thymic progenitors). Newly produced T cells mostly accounted for T-cell counts and diversity one year post-transplant. Reportedly, roughly two months post-transplant, alpha-beta T cells arose from several hundred expanded graft clones.

V lost 4 bases, J lost 3 bases, and 16 bases lay in between. CDR3 size: 16 residues. The germline V gene encodes CDR1 SGHTA and CDR2 FQGNSA. The receptor comes from a girl aged 2 to 10 with aplastic anemia, due to receive a stem cell transplant. The chain links TRBV7-2 to TRBJ2-1; possible D gene TRBD2, 7 bases. The material was PBMCs, obtained before TCRalphabeta/CD19-depleted stem cell transplant. DNA of the CDR3: TGTGCCAGCAGCTGGGTTGGGGAGGGGGGCTACAATGAGCAGTTCTTC. Translated: CASSWVGEGGYNEQFF.